The 6 T cell receptor beta chains reported below all come from one sample, sequenced in a study of blood T cell repertoires in COVID-19. TCRdb's copy holds only in-frame clones and misses some; the assay was immunoSEQ multiplex PCR. The sample lists 220,000 or so clones, 80% to 90% occurring once. Material: PBMCs or T cells enriched from blood (not recorded which). The receptors originated from a man in his fifties or sixties who had been exposed to COVID-19.

This clone turned up a few times. The sample carries other DNA sequences with the same CDR3. This chain uses TRBV7-9 with TRBJ2-5; maybe TRBD2 (5 bases). V was shortened by 4 bases and J by 2 bases, with 11 bases between the two germline ends. Looked up from germline, CDR1 is SEHNR and CDR2 is FQNEAQ (reference sequence). This CDR3 comprises 14 residues. The CDR3 loop reads CASSSYREQETQYF. The CDR3 region has the DNA TGTGCCAGCAGCTCGTACCGGGAACAAGAGACCCAGTACTTC.

The rearrangement uses TRBV5-1 and TRBJ2-3; weak D call: TRBD2 (7 bases). The ends were cut back, 3 bases at V and 4 bases at J, with 12 bases in the middle. The length of the CDR3 is 14 residues. Germline V gene sequence: CDR1 SGHRS, CDR2 YFSETQ. The CDR3 spells CASSSRGGPDTQYF. DNA of the CDR3: TGCGCCAGCAGCTCAAGGGGGGGGCCAGATACGCAGTATTTT.

The chain joins TRBV18 to TRBJ2-1, with 9 nucleotides matching TRBD2. V was clipped by 9 bases and J by 1 base; unmatched bases: 13. The CDR3 sequence is 17 residues long. The germline CDR1 and CDR2 sequences are KGHSH and LQKENI. The CDR3 region is CASSRGGAVQSYNEQFF. DNA of the CDR3: TGTGCCAGTTCCCGCGGGGGGGCAGTGCAATCCTACAATGAGCAGTTCTTC.

This chain connects TRBV9 to TRBJ2-6; 7 nucleotides align to TRBD1. The CDR3 sequence is 17 residues long. Germline CDR1 is SGDLS and CDR2 is YYNGEE. Trimming at V came to 1 base and at J to 0 bases, leaving 4 bases not matched to a gene. The CDR3 spells CASSVSPGGSGANVLTF. The CDR3 DNA sequence: TGTGCCAGCAGCGTATCCCCAGGGGGCTCTGGGGCCAACGTCCTGACTTTC.

The gene calls are TRBV7-9 and TRBJ2-1, with D tentatively TRBD2 (7 bases). Trimming took off 1 base at V and 5 bases at J, with 12 bases between the two ends. Germline V lookup: CDR1 SEHNR, CDR2 FQNEAQ (reference sequence). This CDR3 is built from 15 residues. The CDR3 loop reads CASSLGWRGHNEQFF. Here the CDR3 DNA reads TGTGCCAGCAGCTTAGGGTGGCGGGGGCACAATGAGCAGTTCTTC.

This sequence joins TRBV7-2 and TRBJ2-7; 8 positions agree with TRBD1. CDR1 is SGHTA and CDR2 is FQGNSA in the germline V gene. Unmatched junction bases numbered 3, after V lost 2 bases and J lost 3 bases. The CDR3 is made up of 14 amino acids. CDR3: CASSLIGQGYEQYF. Written as DNA, the CDR3 is TGTGCCAGCAGCTTAATCGGACAGGGCTACGAGCAGTACTTC.